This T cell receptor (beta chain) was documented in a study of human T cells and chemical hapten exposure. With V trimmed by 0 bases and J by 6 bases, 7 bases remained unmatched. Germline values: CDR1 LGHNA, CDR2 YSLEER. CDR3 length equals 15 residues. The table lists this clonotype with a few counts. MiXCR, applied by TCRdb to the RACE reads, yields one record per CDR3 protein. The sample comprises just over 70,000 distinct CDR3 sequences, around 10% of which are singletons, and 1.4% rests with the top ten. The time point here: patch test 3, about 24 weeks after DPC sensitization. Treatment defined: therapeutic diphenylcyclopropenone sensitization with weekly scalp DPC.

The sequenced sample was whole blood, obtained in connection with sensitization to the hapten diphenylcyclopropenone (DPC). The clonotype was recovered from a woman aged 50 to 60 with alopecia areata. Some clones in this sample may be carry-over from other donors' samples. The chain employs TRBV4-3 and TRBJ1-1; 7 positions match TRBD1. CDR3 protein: CASSQDYTGVSEAFF. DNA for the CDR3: TGCGCCAGCAGCCAAGATTACACAGGGGTATCTGAAGCTTTCTTT.